Listed here are 31 T cell receptor beta chains from one sample, sequenced in a study of low-dose radiotherapy and immunotherapy resistance in tumors. Primers targeting TRAV and TRBV primed first-strand cDNA, covering alpha and beta chains. Over around 19 PCR cycles, TCRs were amplified from a constant-region primer and V-primer adapter. TCRdb fed the reads into MiXCR, producing one record per CDR3 protein. This table holds 65,000 to 85,000 distinct CDR3 sequences, around a sixth found once. Time point reported: after trial treatment. The treatment: LDRT plus nivolumab, ipilimumab, low-dose cyclophosphamide and aspirin (RACIN trial). Sequencing used PBMCs, obtained after low-dose radiotherapy plus immunotherapy. All receptors derive from a male donor with prostate cancer.

This clonotype showed up many times. The V call is TRBV29-1, the J call TRBJ2-3, with 7 nucleotides matching TRBD1. Germline CDR1 is SQVTM and CDR2 is ANQGSEA. V lost 7 bases, J lost 4 bases, and 5 bases stayed unmatched. The CDR3 has 12 amino acids. For the CDR3, the DNA is TGCAGCGCTAGACAGGGCCCAGATACGCAGTATTTT. It specifies CSARQGPDTQYF.

This clonotype was counted at least ten times. The rearrangement links TRBV27 to TRBJ2-5; no clear D gene. Deletions cut 3 bases from V and 5 bases from J, with 7 bases between. CDR1 is MNHEY and CDR2 is SMNVEV in the germline V gene (reference sequence). This CDR3 is built from 12 residues. This CDR3 reads CASSFPGETQYF. CDR3 bases: TGTGCCAGCAGTTTCCCGGGCGAGACCCAGTACTTC.

This clonotype was counted many times. The chain combines TRBV5-5 with TRBJ1-5; a possible D gene is TRBD1 (6 bases). This CDR3 is built from 16 residues. The germline gives CDR1 SGHKS, CDR2 YYEKEE (reference sequence). Deletions cut 0 bases from V and 7 bases from J, with 17 bases between. The CDR3 DNA sequence: TGTGCCAGCAGCTTGGCAGGAGTTGGGGGCGGGCAGCCCCAGCATTTT. Residues: CASSLAGVGGGQPQHF.

The rearrangement joins TRBV21-1 to TRBJ2-1; whether TRBD1, the table's D call, matches the DNA was not checked. TRBV21-1 is a documented pseudogene. The CDR3 spans 18 residues. Written as DNA, the CDR3 is TGTGCCAGCAGCAAACGGGACGAAATCCATCCCCCCTACAATGAGCAGTTCTTC. Its translation is CASSKRDEIHPPYNEQFF.

This clonotype occurred many times. V gene TRBV29-1 combines with J gene TRBJ1-1, with D perhaps matching TRBD1 (6 bases). Trimming removed 4 bases from V and 4 bases from J, with 10 bases in between. The germline V gene has CDR1 SQVTM and CDR2 ANQGSEA. This CDR3 is built from 12 residues. CDR3 in amino acids: CSVAGAGTEAFF. DNA for the CDR3: TGCAGCGTTGCGGGGGCCGGCACTGAAGCTTTCTTT.

This clonotype came up many times. The chain joins TRBV29-1 to TRBJ2-5, with 7 bases matching TRBD1. CDR1 and CDR2 (germline): SQVTM, ANQGSEA. This CDR3 spans 13 amino acids. The CDR3, as DNA: TGCAGTGTCAATACAGGGGAATTAGAGACCCAGTACTTC. Translation gives CSVNTGELETQYF.

This clonotype occurred many times. This rearrangement joins TRBV3-1 to TRBJ1-5; TRBD1 might be the D (6 bases). Germline lookup yields CDR1 LGHDT and CDR2 YNNKEL (reference sequence). The germline V and J ends were trimmed by 2 bases and 3 bases, with 11 bases remaining between them. This CDR3 has 15 amino acids. The CDR3 reads CASSQIQGPNQPQHF. CDR3 bases: TGTGCCAGCAGCCAAATACAGGGACCCAATCAGCCCCAGCATTTT.

This chain links TRBV10-3 with TRBJ2-1, with 8 bases identical to TRBD2. The CDR3 covers 14 residues. V trimming: 4 bases; J trimming: 4 bases; junction bases outside the gene matches: 3. In germline, CDR1 is ENHRY, CDR2 SYGVKD. The CDR3 region has the DNA TGTGCCATCAGTGTCGCGGGGGGTTACAATGAGCAGTTCTTC. It codes for CAISVAGGYNEQFF.

This clonotype was seen only once. Since a far larger clone is one base different, this is likely a read error. J is TRBJ2-7 and V is TRBV6-8; D is unresolved. V was shortened by 1 base and J by 2 bases, with 9 bases between the two germline ends. The CDR3 covers 14 residues. Per the germline V gene, CDR1 is MNHGY and CDR2 is SAAAGT. This chain's CDR3 is CASSYCTDTYEQYF. The CDR3 DNA sequence: TGTGCCAGCAGTTACTGCACAGACACCTACGAGCAGTACTTC.

This clonotype was recorded at least ten times. The CDR3: CASSRGNEQFF. Written as DNA, the CDR3 is TGCGCCAGCAGCCGGGGCAATGAGCAGTTCTTC. This chain links TRBV4-1 with TRBJ2-1; D gene unclear. Deletions cut 4 bases from V and 6 bases from J, with 4 bases between. The CDR3 is 11 residues long. The V gene's germline CDR1 is MGHRA and CDR2 YSYEKL.

The chain links TRBV7-8 to TRBJ1-4; D is uncertain. V lost 5 bases, J lost 2 bases, and 12 bases lay in between. Germline CDR1 and CDR2: SGHVS and FQNEAQ. The CDR3 consists of 15 residues. This CDR3 reads CASSISGGTNEKLFF. CDR3 sequence (DNA): TGTGCCAGCAGCATCTCCGGCGGGACTAATGAAAAACTGTTTTTT.

In its sample, this clonotype was seen many times. This chain connects TRBV19 to TRBJ2-1; D remains unclear. The CDR3 consists of 11 residues. Trimming left V 10 bases short and J 6 bases short, with 10 bases between. Germline CDR1 and CDR2: LNHDA and SQIVND (reference sequence). In DNA, the CDR3 is TGTGCCACCGACCCCGGCAATGAGCAGTTCTTC. This sequence encodes CATDPGNEQFF. The whole variable domain, filled in from reference TRBV19 and TRBJ2-1, reads DGGITQSPKYLFRKEGQNVTLSCEQNLNHDAMYWYRQDPGQGLRLIYYSQIVNDFQKGDIAEGYSVSREKKESFPLTVTSAQKNPTAFYLCATDPGNEQFFGPGTRLTVL.

This clonotype was picked up many times. The chain links TRBV28 to TRBJ2-1, with D uncertain. From germline, CDR1 is MDHEN and CDR2 SYDVKM. The CDR3 covers 14 residues. V was pared by 7 bases and J by 5 bases, with 15 bases between. CDR3 sequence: CASIPAKGNNEQFF. The CDR3 DNA sequence: TGTGCCAGCATCCCAGCGAAGGGAAACAATGAGCAGTTCTTC.

This clonotype was detected ten times or more. V usage is TRBV5-6 and J usage is TRBJ2-7; TRBD2 matches 14 bases. CDR1 is SGHDT and CDR2 is YYEEEE in the germline V gene. With 4 bases clipped from V and 4 bases from J, the junction kept 4 bases outside the gene matches. This CDR3 is built from 15 residues. CDR3 sequence (DNA): TGTGCCAGCAGCCAGACTAGCGGGAGGGCGTACGAGCAGTACTTC. Its translation: CASSQTSGRAYEQYF.

This clonotype was picked up many times. The CDR3 region is CSARMGLAEYEQYF. The DNA of the CDR3 is TGCAGTGCTAGAATGGGCCTAGCGGAATACGAGCAGTACTTC. The chain uses TRBV20-1 and TRBJ2-7, with 7 bases fitting TRBD2. After removal of 2 bases from V and 4 bases from J, the junction contained 8 bases not matched to a gene. This CDR3 has 14 amino acids. Germline-derived CDR1 and CDR2 are DFQATT and SNEGSKA (reference sequence).

This clonotype was seen at least ten times. The CDR3 DNA follows: TGCGCCAGCAGCCAAGATCCCCGGGGGGGGCCAGATACGCAGTATTTT. As protein: CASSQDPRGGPDTQYF. The chain uses TRBV4-3 and TRBJ2-3; 8 bases align to TRBD2. The junction had 6 bases not matched to a gene; V was cut back by 0 bases and J by 4 bases. This CDR3 spans 16 amino acids. The V gene's germline CDR1 is LGHNA and CDR2 YSLEER.

This clonotype appeared many times. V is TRBV20-1 and J is TRBJ1-5; D might be TRBD1 (5 bases). Per the germline V gene, CDR1 is DFQATT and CDR2 is SNEGSKA (reference sequence). V lost 5 bases and J 0 bases, leaving 20 bases between the germline ends. This CDR3 comprises 17 residues. The CDR3 sequence: CSARPGTASYSNQPQHF. The CDR3 nucleotides are TGCAGTGCTCGCCCCGGGACCGCTTCTTATAGCAATCAGCCCCAGCATTTT.

In nucleotides, the CDR3 is TGTGCCAGCAGCTCAAAGGGTGAGACTGAAGCTTTCTTT. It yields the protein CASSSKGETEAFF. The chain carries TRBV5-4 and TRBJ1-1; D gene ambiguous. Germline V gene data show CDR1 as SGHNT and CDR2 as YYREEE (reference sequence). This CDR3 contains 13 residues. Trimming removed 3 bases at V and 5 bases at J, with 11 bases between.

This clonotype came up many times. The chain recombines TRBV3-1 with TRBJ1-2; the D is unclear. CDR3 length equals 12 residues. Per germline, CDR1 LGHDT and CDR2 YNNKEL (reference sequence). The V and J ends lost 0 bases and 8 bases respectively, with 7 bases between them. CDR3 bases: TGTGCCAGCAGCCAAGACAGAGAGGGCTACACCTTC. Translation gives CASSQDREGYTF.

This clonotype was picked up many times. In nucleotides, the CDR3 is TGCGCCAGCAGTGGACAGGGGGGGCCGCCCCAGCATTTT. Translating gives CASSGQGGPPQHF. The chain joins TRBV5-1 to TRBJ1-5; 10 bases fit TRBD1. CDR3 size: 13 residues. Germline assignment: CDR1 SGHRS and CDR2 YFSETQ. J gave up 9 bases and V 5 bases, and 5 bases lay outside the gene matches.

The table lists this clonotype with many counts. V usage is TRBV20-1 and J usage is TRBJ2-1; 12 bases are a match to TRBD2. Germline-derived CDR1 and CDR2 are DFQATT and SNEGSKA (reference sequence). The CDR3 totals 16 residues. V gave up 5 bases and J gave up 2 bases; unmatched junction bases: 7. The CDR3: CSARTSGTGAYNEQFF. CDR3 DNA: TGCAGTGCTCGGACTAGCGGGACGGGGGCCTACAATGAGCAGTTCTTC.

J is TRBJ1-1 and V is TRBV5-1; D gene uncertain. The CDR3 is 15 residues long. Germline V lookup: CDR1 SGHRS, CDR2 YFSETQ. V lost 0 bases, J lost 0 bases, and 9 bases lay in between. In nucleotides, the CDR3 is TGCGCCAGCAGCTTGGTAGTGGGCATGAACACTGAAGCTTTCTTT. It specifies CASSLVVGMNTEAFF.

This clonotype came up many times. The chain carries TRBV27 and TRBJ2-2; D not resolved. Per germline, CDR1 MNHEY and CDR2 SMNVEV (reference sequence). The V end was cut by 6 bases, the J end by 3 bases, with 11 bases between. CDR3 size: 14 residues. The DNA for the CDR3 is TGTGCCAGCAGCCCGCTCCGTGACACCGGGGAGCTGTTTTTT. Translated: CASSPLRDTGELFF.

This clonotype was seen repeatedly, ten times or more. This chain links TRBV5-1 with TRBJ2-2, with a weak D call TRBD1 (6 bases). This CDR3 has 14 amino acids. The V and J ends lost 4 bases and 1 base respectively, with 8 bases between them. The V gene's germline CDR1 is SGHRS and CDR2 YFSETQ. CDR3 bases: TGCGCCAGCAGCACGGGACAGAACACCGGGGAGCTGTTTTTT. This gives the protein CASSTGQNTGELFF.

This clonotype was counted many times. The V gene is TRBV15, the J gene TRBJ2-3; 8 positions agree with TRBD1. Germline trimming cut 11 bases from V and 5 bases from J; bases unmatched to any gene: 12. In germline, CDR1 is LNHNV, CDR2 YYDKDF (reference sequence). The CDR3 has 14 amino acids. The CDR3 coding sequence is TGTGCCTCATCCGACAGGGGAGAGGGAGATACGCAGTATTTT. Translating gives CASSDRGEGDTQYF.

This chain connects TRBV27 to TRBJ2-7; D call uncertain. The V gene lost 2 bases and the J gene lost 2 bases, with 7 bases spanning the gap. Germline CDR1 and CDR2: MNHEY and SMNVEV (reference sequence). This CDR3 contains 13 residues. CDR3: CASSLGTAYEQYF. The CDR3 DNA follows: TGTGCCAGCAGTTTAGGAACGGCCTACGAGCAGTACTTC.

With regard to this clonotype: At one end, the junction sequence differs from germline, possibly due to a read error. The genes are TRBV28 and TRBJ1-2, with TRBD1 matching over 12 bases. The V gene's germline CDR1 is MDHEN and CDR2 SYDVKM. The CDR3 is 14 amino acids. CDR3 coding DNA: TGTGCCGGCAGGGGACAGGGGGCGGGCTATGGCTACACCTTC. Protein: CAGRGQGAGYGYTF.

This clonotype was counted many times. This chain connects TRBV27 to TRBJ2-1; D assignment may be TRBD1 or TRBD2 (5 bases each). Germline V gene sequence: CDR1 MNHEY, CDR2 SMNVEV (reference sequence). CDR3 length: 16 amino acids. Trimming took 2 bases from V and 2 from J, leaving 13 bases between them. CDR3 residues: CASSLDPGTTYNEQFF. In DNA form, the CDR3 reads TGTGCCAGCAGTTTAGACCCCGGGACGACCTACAATGAGCAGTTCTTC.

As for this clonotype: No DNA is shown, since the ends of the CDR3 on it are uncertain; the CDR3 is the one TCRdb lists. This sequence joins TRBV28 and TRBJ1-4; the D call in the table, TRBD1, was not verified against the DNA. The germline V gene encodes CDR1 MDHEN and CDR2 SYDVKM. Termini included, the CDR3 measures 15 amino acids. The CDR3 sequence: CASSLGQDNEKLFFF.

This clonotype occurred many times. The CDR3 DNA sequence: TGCGCCAGCAGCCCTGGGTCGGGTAGCGGGAGGGCAGGCGAGACCCAGTACTTC. Translated: CASSPGSGSGRAGETQYF. This rearrangement joins TRBV4-1 to TRBJ2-5; 11 bases map to TRBD2. The CDR3 runs to 18 residues. Germline V gene lookup returns CDR1 MGHRA and CDR2 YSYEKL. Unmatched junction bases numbered 15, after V lost 4 bases and J lost 5 bases.

This clonotype is a singleton in its sample. A far larger clone is one nucleotide away, so this likely arose from a read error. The chain uses TRBV18 and TRBJ2-1; 10 positions match TRBD1. The junction had 15 bases not matched to a gene; V was cut back by 6 bases and J by 10 bases. This CDR3 comprises 16 residues. CDR1 is KGHSH and CDR2 is LQKENI in the germline V gene. DNA of the CDR3: TGTGCCAGCTCTCGGGACAGGGGCATCGGTGTCGACGAGCAGTTCTTC. Translation: CASSRDRGIGVDEQFF. Based on the CDR3 plus reference TRBV18 and TRBJ2-1, the full variable domain is NAGVMQNPRHLVRRRGQEARLRCSPMKGHSHVYWYRQLPEEGLKFMVYLQKENIIDESGMPKERFSAEFPKEGPSILRIQQVVRGDSAAYFCASSRDRGIGVDEQFFGPGTRLTVL.